This section outlines one T cell receptor beta chain sequence together with its context. Its antigen is unknown. Generated by immunoSEQ multiplex PCR, the TCRdb table keeps only in-frame clones and is missing some. The sample has about 120,000 clones; around 93% are singletons. Germline CDR1 is MGHRA and CDR2 is YSYEKL. Trimming left V 4 bases short and J 3 bases short, with 15 bases between. The CDR3 spans 15 residues. The source of the sample is a study of graft-versus-host responses after intestinal transplantation. Findings and limits, study-wide: Levels of circulating GvH clones at their peak were associated with early post-transplant HvG declines.

The receptor's source is a human donor who received an intestinal transplant. This chain links TRBV4-1 with TRBJ1-1; a weak D match, TRBD1 (6 bases). This sample comprised unstimulated CD4+ T cells sorted from spleen or lymph node cells, obtained before intestinal transplant. The CDR3 protein is CASSRGQQGDTEAFF. The CDR3 bases are TGCGCCAGCAGCCGAGGCCAACAGGGAGACACTGAAGCTTTCTTT.